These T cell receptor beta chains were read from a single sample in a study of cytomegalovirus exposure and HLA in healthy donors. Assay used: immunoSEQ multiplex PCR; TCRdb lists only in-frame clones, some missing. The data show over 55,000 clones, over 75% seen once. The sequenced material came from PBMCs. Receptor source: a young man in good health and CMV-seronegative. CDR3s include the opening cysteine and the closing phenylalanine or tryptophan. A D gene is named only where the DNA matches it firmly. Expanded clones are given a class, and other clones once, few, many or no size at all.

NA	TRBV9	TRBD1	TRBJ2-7	CASSVEDRVYEQYF	TGTGCCAGCAGCGTCGAGGACAGGGTTTACGAGCAGTACTTC
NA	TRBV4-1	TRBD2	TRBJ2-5	CASSRISSGKETQYF	TGCGCCAGCAGCCGTATATCTAGCGGAAAAGAGACCCAGTACTTC
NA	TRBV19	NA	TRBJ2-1	CASSIESCGEFF	TGTGCCAGTAGTATAGAGTCTTGCGGGGAGTTCTTC
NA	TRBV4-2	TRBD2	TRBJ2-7	CASSQSIGTSGGSREQYF	TGTGCCAGCAGCCAATCGATTGGCACGAGCGGGGGGTCCAGAGAGCAGTACTTC
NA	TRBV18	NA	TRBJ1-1	CASNRDGTPEAFF	TGTGCCAGCAACAGGGACGGAACCCCTGAAGCTTTCTTT
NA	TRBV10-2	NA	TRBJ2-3	CASSESGDTQYF	TGCGCCAGCAGTGAGAGCGGAGATACGCAGTATTTT
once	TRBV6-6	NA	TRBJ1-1	CASSYSVARGNTEAFF	TGTGCCAGCAGTTACTCGGTGGCCCGGGGGAACACTGAAGCTTTCTTT
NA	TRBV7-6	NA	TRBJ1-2	CASSLGIRGDGYTF	TGTGCCAGCAGCTTAGGGATCAGGGGAGATGGCTACACCTTC
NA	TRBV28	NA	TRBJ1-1	CASSLPAGWDTEAFF	TGTGCCAGCAGTTTACCGGCAGGGTGGGACACTGAAGCTTTCTTT
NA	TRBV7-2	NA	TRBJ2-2	CASSFTGTGELFF	TGTGCCAGCAGCTTCACTGGCACCGGGGAGCTGTTTTTT
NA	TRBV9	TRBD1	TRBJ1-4	CASSVDRGGEKLFF	TGTGCCAGCAGCGTAGACAGGGGAGGCGAAAAACTGTTTTTT
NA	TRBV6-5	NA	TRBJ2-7	CASSLEGVYEQYF	TGTGCCAGCAGCCTCGAAGGGGTCTACGAGCAGTACTTC
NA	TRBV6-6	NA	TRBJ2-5	CASSYSTVEETQYF	TGTGCCAGCAGTTACTCGACAGTTGAAGAGACCCAGTACTTC
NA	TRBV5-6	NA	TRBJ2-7	CASSLGSEWEQYF	TGTGCCAGCAGCTTGGGGTCCGAGTGGGAGCAGTACTTC
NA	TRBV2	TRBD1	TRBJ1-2	CASSATGGSYGYTF	TGTGCCAGCAGTGCGACAGGGGGGAGCTATGGCTACACCTTC
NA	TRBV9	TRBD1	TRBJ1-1	CASSVTGVGTEAFF	TGTGCCAGCAGCGTAACAGGGGTTGGCACTGAAGCTTTCTTT
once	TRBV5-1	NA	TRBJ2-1	CASSLGGLEAYNEQFF	TGCGCCAGCAGCTTGGGCGGCCTAGAGGCCTACAATGAGCAGTTCTTC
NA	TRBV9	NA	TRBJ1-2	CASSRGRGTRAGYTF	TGTGCCAGCAGCAGAGGGAGAGGCACGCGGGCTGGCTACACCTTC
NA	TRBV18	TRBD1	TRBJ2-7	CASSPETGQGTYEQYF	TGTGCCAGCTCACCAGAGACGGGACAGGGTACCTACGAGCAGTACTTC
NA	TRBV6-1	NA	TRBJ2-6	CASSEQGSGANVLTF	TGTGCCAGCAGTGAACAGGGGTCTGGGGCCAACGTCCTGACTTTC
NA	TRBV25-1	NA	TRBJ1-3	CASSEGQGSGNTIYF	TGTGCCAGCAGCGAAGGTCAGGGGTCTGGAAACACCATATATTTT
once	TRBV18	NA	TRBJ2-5	CASSTPAVETQYF	TGTGCCAGCTCAACCCCTGCGGTGGAGACCCAGTACTTC
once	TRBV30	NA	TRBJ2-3	CAWEASTDTQYF	TGTGCCTGGGAGGCTAGCACAGATACGCAGTATTTT
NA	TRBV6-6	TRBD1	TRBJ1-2	CASSKRTGSGEPYTF	TGTGCCAGCAGTAAACGGACAGGGTCCGGTGAGCCCTACACCTTC
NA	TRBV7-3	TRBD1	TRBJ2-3	CASSRDRYTDTQYF	TGTGCCAGCAGCCGGGACAGGTACACAGATACGCAGTATTTT
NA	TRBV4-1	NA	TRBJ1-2	CASSQDGTTMGQESNYGYTF	TGCGCCAGCAGCCAAGATGGGACCACAATGGGACAAGAATCTAACTATGGCTACACCTTC
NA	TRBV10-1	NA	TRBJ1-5	CASSETEGPNQPQHF	TGCGCCAGCAGTGAGACGGAGGGCCCCAATCAGCCCCAGCATTTT
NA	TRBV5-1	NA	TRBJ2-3	CASRENADTQYF	TGCGCCAGCAGGGAGAACGCGGATACGCAGTATTTT
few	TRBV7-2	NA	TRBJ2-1	CASSFDTSYNEQFF	TGTGCCAGCAGTTTTGACACGTCCTACAATGAGCAGTTCTTC
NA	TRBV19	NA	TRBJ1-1	CASTSGGDALNTEAFF	TGTGCCAGTACCAGCGGAGGGGACGCCCTGAACACTGAAGCTTTCTTT